The rows below give T cell receptor beta chains drawn from one sample of a study of Graves' ophthalmopathy and Graves' hyperthyroidism. TCRdb re-called the multiplex PCR reads through MiXCR, storing one row per CDR3 protein. This sample has 560,000 or so distinct CDR3 sequences, with approximately 37% found just once. The sequenced material came from peripheral blood or thyroid tissue (not recorded which). The origin of the receptors is an adult man with Graves' hyperthyroidism. Both conserved end residues are part of each CDR3. A D gene is named only where the DNA matches it firmly. Part of the rows lack a size; the others show once, few, many or a class for expanded clones.

TRBV19	NA	TRBJ2-2	NA	TGTGCCAGTAGTATCCTAGCTGACACCGGGGAGCTGTTTTTT	CASSILADTGELFF
TRBV28	many	TRBJ1-2	TRBD1	TGTGCCAGCAGTTCAGGGGACAGACTATGGCTAGGCACCTTC	CASSSGDRLWLGTF
TRBV5-8	many	TRBJ2-7	TRBD1	TGTGCCAGCAGCTTGACAGGGGGCAGGGACGAGCAGTACTTC	CASSLTGGRDEQYF
TRBV15	NA	TRBJ2-5	NA	TGTGCCACCAGCAGAGGGGGCCGGGAGACCCAGTACTTC	CATSRGGRETQYF
TRBV2	few	TRBJ2-3	NA	TGTGCCAGCAGTGATGGCACAGATACGCAGTATTTT	CASSDGTDTQYF
TRBV14	NA	TRBJ1-2	TRBD1	TGTGCCAGCAGCTTTGGACAGGGCCATGGCTACACCTTC	CASSFGQGHGYTF
TRBV29-1	NA	TRBJ1-2	NA	TGCAGCGTTGGACGGGCCCGGTCGGGCTATGGCTACACCTTC	CSVGRARSGYGYTF
TRBV5-1	many	TRBJ2-5	TRBD2	TGCGCCAGCAGCCCGACCCGACTAGCGGGAGAAGAGACCCAGTACTTC	CASSPTRLAGEETQYF
TRBV29-1	NA	TRBJ2-5	TRBD1	TGCAGCGTCGAGGGACAGGGGGCGAGTGAGACCCAGTACTTC	CSVEGQGASETQYF
TRBV29-1	NA	TRBJ1-2	NA	TGCAGCGGACGGGACGGCTACACCTTC	CSGRDGYTF
TRBV2	many	TRBJ2-7	NA	TGTGCCAGCACGGGAAGGGTCTACGAGCAGTACTTC	CASTGRVYEQYF
TRBV10-1	many	TRBJ1-5	NA	TGCGCCAGCAGTGAGTCCGGGGTGGGTCAGCCCCAGCATTTT	CASSESGVGQPQHF
TRBV16	NA	TRBJ1-4	NA	TGTGCCAGCAGCCCAAGTAAGGCTGCTGGTGAAAAACTGTTTTTT	CASSPSKAAGEKLFF
TRBV7-2	NA	TRBJ2-2	NA	TGTGCCAGCAGCTTACATGGGGCGGGCACCGGGGAGCTGTTTTTT	CASSLHGAGTGELFF
TRBV19	once	TRBJ2-7	TRBD1	TGTGCCAGTAGACCGGGACAGCTCTACCACGAGCAGTACTTC	CASRPGQLYHEQYF
TRBV7-2	NA	TRBJ2-5	NA	TGTGCCAGCGGGAGACGGGTAGATGGGGAGACCCAGTACTTC	CASGRRVDGETQYF
TRBV29-1	few	TRBJ2-3	TRBD2	TGCAGCGGGGCTCGCGGGAGAACAGATACGCAGTATTTT	CSGARGRTDTQYF
TRBV7-9	few	TRBJ2-7	TRBD1	TGTGCCAGCAGCTGGTCCCGGGACAGGGGGGACTACGAGCAGTACTTC	CASSWSRDRGDYEQYF
TRBV30	few	TRBJ2-2	NA	TGTGCCTGGAGTGCCTTCGATCGAGCCGGGGAGCTGTTTTTT	CAWSAFDRAGELFF
TRBV28	NA	TRBJ2-7	NA	TGTGCCAGCAGTCCCCCCGTCCCGGCGGGATCCTACGAGCAGTACTTC	CASSPPVPAGSYEQYF
TRBV29-1	many	TRBJ2-7	NA	TGCAGCGTTGGAGGGGTAGCGAGGTACGAGCAGTACTTC	CSVGGVARYEQYF
TRBV12-3/TRBV12-4	many	TRBJ1-3	NA	TGTGCCAGCATCAAAGGGTACTTGACTGGAAACACCATATATTTT	CASIKGYLTGNTIYF
TRBV2	NA	TRBJ1-5	NA	TGTGCCAGCAGAAAGGGGGGCCCTCAGCCCCAGCATTTT	CASRKGGPQPQHF
TRBV4-1	many	TRBJ2-5	TRBD1	TGCGCCAGCAGCCAAGATCCAGGGGGAGTAGAGACCCAGTACTTC	CASSQDPGGVETQYF
TRBV7-9	NA	TRBJ2-7	NA	TGTGCCAGCAGGGATCACAGGAAAAGCTCCTACGAGCAGTACTTC	CASRDHRKSSYEQYF